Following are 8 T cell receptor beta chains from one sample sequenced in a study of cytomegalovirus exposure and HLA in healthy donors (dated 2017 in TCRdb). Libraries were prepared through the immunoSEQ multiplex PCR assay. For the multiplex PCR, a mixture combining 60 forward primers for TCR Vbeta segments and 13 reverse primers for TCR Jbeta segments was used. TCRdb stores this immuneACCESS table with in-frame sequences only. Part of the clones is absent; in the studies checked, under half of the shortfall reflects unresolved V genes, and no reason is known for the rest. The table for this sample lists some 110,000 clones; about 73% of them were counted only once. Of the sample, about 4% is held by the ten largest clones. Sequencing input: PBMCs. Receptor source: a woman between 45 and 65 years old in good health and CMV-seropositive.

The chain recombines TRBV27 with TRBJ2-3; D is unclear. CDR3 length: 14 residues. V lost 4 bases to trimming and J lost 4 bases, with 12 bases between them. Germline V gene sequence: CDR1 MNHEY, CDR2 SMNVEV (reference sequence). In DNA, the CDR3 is TGTGCCAGCAGTTACGGTTCCGTCCCAGATACGCAGTATTTT. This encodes CASSYGSVPDTQYF.

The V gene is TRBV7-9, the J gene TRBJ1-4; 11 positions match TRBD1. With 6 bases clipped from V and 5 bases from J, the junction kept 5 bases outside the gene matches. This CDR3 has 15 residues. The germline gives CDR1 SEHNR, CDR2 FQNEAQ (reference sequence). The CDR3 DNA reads TGTGCCAGCAGTTGGGACAGGGGGTTAAATGAAAAACTGTTTTTT. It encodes CASSWDRGLNEKLFF.

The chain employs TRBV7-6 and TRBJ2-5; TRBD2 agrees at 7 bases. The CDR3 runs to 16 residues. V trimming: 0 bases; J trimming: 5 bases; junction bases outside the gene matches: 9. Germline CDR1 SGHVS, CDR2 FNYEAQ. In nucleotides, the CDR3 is TGTGCCAGCAGCTTAGCGGGCCAGGGAGCGGGGGAGACCCAGTACTTC. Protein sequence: CASSLAGQGAGETQYF.

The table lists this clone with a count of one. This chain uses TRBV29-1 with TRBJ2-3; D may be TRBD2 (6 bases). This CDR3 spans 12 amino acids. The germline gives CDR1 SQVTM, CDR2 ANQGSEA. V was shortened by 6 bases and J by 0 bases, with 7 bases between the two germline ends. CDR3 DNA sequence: TGCAGCGTGGGACTGAGCACAGATACGCAGTATTTT. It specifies CSVGLSTDTQYF.

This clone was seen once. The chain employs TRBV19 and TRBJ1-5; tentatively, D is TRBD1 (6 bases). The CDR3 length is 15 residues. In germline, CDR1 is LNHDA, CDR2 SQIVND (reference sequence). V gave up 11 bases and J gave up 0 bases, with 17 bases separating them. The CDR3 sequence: CALKGGGFSNQPQHF. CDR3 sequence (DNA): TGTGCCCTAAAAGGGGGGGGTTTTAGCAATCAGCCCCAGCATTTT.

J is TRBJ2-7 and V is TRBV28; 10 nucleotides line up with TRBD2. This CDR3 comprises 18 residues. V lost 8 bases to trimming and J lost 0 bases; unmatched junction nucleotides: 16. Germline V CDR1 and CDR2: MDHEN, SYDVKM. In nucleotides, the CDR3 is TGTGCCAGCCTCACATCAATAGCGGGGGGTGCCTACTCCTACGAGCAGTACTTC. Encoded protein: CASLTSIAGGAYSYEQYF.

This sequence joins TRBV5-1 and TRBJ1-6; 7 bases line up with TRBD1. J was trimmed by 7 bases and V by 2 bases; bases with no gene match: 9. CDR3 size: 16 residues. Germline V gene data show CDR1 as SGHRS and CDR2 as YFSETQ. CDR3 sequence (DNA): TGCGCCAGCAGCTTCGGACCTACAGGGGTAAATTCACCCCTCCACTTT. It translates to CASSFGPTGVNSPLHF.

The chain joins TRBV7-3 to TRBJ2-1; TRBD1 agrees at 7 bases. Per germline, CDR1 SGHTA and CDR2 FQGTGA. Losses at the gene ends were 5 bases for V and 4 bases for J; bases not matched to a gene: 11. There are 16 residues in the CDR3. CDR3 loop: CASSPLLGTAYNEQFF. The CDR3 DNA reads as TGTGCCAGCAGCCCCCTGCTTGGGACAGCATACAATGAGCAGTTCTTC. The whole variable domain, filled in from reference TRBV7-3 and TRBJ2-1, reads GAGVSQTPSNKVTEKGKYVELRCDPISGHTALYWYRQSLGQGPEFLIYFQGTGAADDSGLPNDRFFAVRPEGSVSTLKIQRTERGDSAVYLCASSPLLGTAYNEQFFGPGTRLTVL.